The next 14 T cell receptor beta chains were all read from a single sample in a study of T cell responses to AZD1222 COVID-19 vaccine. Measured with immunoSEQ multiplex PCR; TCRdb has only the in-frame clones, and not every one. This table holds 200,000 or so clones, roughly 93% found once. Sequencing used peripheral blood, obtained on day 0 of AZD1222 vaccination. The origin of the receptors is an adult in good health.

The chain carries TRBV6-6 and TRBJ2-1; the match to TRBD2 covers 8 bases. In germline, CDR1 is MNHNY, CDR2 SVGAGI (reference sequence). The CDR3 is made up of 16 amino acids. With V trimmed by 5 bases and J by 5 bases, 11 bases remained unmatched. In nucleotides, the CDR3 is TGTGCCAGCAGTAGACTAGAAATTAGCGGGAACAATGAGCAGTTCTTC. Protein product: CASSRLEISGNNEQFF.

The DNA for the CDR3 is TGTGCCAGCAGCGGAGTGGGGACATCTGAAGCTTTCTTT. It specifies CASSGVGTSEAFF. The chain is built from TRBV5-4 and TRBJ1-1; D is perhaps TRBD1 (6 bases). The CDR3 spans 13 residues. Trimming took 4 bases from V and 6 from J, leaving 13 bases between them. Germline CDR1 reads SGHNT; CDR2 reads YYREEE (reference sequence).

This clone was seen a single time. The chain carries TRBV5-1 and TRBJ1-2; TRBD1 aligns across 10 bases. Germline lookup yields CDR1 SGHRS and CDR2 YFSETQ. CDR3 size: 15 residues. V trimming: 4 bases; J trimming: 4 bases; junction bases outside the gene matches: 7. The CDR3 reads CASSRGQGIGYGYTF. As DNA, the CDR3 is TGCGCCAGCAGCCGGGGACAGGGGATAGGCTATGGCTACACCTTC.

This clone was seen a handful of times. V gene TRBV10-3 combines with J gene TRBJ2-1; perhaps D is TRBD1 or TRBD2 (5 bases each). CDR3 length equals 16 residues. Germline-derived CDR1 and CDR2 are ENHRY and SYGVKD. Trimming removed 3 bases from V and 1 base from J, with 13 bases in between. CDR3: CAISDPGRASYNEQFF. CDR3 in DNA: TGTGCCATCAGTGATCCGGGGCGAGCGTCCTACAATGAGCAGTTCTTC.

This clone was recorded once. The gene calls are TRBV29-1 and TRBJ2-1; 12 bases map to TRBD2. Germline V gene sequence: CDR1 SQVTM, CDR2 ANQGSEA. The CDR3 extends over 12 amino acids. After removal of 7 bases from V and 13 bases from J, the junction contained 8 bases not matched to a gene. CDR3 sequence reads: CSAYRTSGKQFF. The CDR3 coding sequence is TGCAGCGCCTACCGGACTAGCGGGAAACAGTTCTTC.

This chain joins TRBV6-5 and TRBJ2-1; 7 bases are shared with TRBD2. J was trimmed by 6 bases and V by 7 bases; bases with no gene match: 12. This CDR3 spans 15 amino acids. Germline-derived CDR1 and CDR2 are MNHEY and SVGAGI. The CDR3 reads CASNLSGRPLNEQFF. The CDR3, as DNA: TGTGCCAGCAATCTTTCCGGGAGGCCCCTCAATGAGCAGTTCTTC.

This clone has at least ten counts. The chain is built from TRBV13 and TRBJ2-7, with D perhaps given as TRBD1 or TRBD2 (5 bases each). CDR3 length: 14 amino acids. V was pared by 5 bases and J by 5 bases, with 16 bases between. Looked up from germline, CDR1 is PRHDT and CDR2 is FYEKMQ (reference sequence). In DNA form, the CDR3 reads TGTGCCAGCAGCGAGGGACCAAAACTCCACGAGCAGTACTTC. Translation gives CASSEGPKLHEQYF.

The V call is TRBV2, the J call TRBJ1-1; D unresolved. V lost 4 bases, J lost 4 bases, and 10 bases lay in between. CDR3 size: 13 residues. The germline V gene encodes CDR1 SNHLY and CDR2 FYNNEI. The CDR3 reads CASSVAGTTEAFF. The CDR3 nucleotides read TGTGCCAGCAGTGTGGCGGGAACCACTGAAGCTTTCTTT.

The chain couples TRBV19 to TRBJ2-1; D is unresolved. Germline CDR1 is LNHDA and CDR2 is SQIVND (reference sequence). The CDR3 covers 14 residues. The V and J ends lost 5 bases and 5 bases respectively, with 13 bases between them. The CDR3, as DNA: TGTGCCAGTAGTGTCATTTGGCAGCACAATGAGCAGTTCTTC. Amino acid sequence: CASSVIWQHNEQFF.

The CDR3 loop reads CASSLLEPRRFYGYTF. For the CDR3, the DNA is TGTGCCAGCAGCTTATTAGAGCCTCGCCGATTCTATGGCTACACCTTC. The J gene is TRBJ1-2, the V gene TRBV12-1. TRBV12-1 is a pseudogene locus. The CDR3 is 16 residues long.

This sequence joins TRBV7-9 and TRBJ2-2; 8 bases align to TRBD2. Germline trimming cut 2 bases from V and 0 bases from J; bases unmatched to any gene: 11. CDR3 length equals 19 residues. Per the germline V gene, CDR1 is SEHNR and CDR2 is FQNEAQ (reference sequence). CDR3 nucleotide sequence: TGTGCCAGCAGCTTAAGTCGTTTGGGCGGGAGGACGAACACCGGGGAGCTGTTTTTT. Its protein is CASSLSRLGGRTNTGELFF.

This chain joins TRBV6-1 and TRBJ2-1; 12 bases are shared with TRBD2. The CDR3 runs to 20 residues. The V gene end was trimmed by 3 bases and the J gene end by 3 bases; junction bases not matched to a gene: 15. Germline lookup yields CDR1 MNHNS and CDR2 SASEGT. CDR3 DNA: TGTGCCAGCAGTGATAAGGGTCGGCTAGCGGGAGGGCTTCTCTACAATGAGCAGTTCTTC. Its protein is CASSDKGRLAGGLLYNEQFF.

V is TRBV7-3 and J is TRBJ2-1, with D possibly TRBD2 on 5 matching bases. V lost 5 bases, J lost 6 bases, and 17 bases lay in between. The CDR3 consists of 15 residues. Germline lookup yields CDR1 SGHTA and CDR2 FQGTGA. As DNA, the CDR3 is TGTGCCAGCAGCCCAAGCACCGGGAACTTCAATGAGCAGTTCTTC. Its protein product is CASSPSTGNFNEQFF.

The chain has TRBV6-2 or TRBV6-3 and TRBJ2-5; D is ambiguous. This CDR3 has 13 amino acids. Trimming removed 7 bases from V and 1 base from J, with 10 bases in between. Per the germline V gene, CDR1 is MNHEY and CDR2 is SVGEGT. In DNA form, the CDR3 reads TGTGCCAGCATCCCGGAGAGCCAAGAGACCCAGTACTTC. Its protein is CASIPESQETQYF.